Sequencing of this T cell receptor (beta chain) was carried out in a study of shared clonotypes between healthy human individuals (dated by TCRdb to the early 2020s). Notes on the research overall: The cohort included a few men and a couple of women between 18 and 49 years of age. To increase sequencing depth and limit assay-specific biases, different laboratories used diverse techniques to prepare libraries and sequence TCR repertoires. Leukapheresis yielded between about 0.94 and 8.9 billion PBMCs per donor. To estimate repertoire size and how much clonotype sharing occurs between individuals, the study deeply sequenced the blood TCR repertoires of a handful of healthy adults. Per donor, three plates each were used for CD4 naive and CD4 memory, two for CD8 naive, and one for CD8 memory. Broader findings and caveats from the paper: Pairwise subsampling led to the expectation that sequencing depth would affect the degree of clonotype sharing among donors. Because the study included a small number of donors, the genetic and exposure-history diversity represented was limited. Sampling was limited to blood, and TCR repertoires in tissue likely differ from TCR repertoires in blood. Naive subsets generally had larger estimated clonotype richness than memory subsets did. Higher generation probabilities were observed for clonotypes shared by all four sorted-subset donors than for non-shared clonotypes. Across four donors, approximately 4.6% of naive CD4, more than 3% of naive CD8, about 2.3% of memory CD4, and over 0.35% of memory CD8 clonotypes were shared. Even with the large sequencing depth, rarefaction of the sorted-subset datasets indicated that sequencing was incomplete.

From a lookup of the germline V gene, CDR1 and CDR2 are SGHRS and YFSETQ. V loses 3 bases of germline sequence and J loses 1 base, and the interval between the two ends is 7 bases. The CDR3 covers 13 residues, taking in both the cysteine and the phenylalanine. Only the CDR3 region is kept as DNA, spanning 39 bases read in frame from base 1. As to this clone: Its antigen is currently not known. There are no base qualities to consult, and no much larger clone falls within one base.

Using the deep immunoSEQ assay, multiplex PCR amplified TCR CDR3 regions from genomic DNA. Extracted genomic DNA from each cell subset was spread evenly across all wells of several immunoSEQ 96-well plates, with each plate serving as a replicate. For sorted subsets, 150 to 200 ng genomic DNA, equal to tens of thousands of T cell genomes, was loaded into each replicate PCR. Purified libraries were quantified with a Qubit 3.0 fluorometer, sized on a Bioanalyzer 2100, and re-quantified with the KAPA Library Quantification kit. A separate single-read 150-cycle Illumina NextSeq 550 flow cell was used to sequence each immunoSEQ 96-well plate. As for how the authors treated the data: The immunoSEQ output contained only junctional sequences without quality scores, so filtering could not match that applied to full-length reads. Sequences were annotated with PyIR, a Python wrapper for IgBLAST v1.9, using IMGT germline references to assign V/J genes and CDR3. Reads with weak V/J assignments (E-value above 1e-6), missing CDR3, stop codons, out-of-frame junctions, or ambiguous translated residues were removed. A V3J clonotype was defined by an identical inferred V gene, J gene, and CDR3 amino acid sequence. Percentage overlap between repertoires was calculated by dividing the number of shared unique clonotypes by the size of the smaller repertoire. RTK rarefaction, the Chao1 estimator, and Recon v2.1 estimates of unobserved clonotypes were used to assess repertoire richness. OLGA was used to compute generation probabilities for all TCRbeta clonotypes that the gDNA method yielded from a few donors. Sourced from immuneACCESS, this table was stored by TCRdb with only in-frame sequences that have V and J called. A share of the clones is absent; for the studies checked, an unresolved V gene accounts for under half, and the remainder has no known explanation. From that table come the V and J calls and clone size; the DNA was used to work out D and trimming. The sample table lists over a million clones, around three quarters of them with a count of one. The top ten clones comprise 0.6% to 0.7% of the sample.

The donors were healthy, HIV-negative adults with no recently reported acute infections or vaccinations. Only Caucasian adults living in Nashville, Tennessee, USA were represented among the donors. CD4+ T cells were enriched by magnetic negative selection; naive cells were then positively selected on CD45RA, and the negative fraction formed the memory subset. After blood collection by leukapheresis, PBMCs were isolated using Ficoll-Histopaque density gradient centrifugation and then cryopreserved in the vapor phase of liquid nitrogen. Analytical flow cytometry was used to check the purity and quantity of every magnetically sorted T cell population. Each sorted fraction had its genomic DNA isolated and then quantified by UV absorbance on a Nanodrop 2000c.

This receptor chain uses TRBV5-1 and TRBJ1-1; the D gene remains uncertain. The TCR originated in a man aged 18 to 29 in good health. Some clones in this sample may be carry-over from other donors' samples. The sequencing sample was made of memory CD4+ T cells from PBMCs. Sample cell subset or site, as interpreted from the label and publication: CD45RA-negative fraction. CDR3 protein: CASSSDSNTEAFF. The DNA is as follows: TGCGCCAGCAGCTCCGACTCGAACACTGAAGCTTTCTTT.